This T cell receptor beta chain was captured in a study of cytomegalovirus exposure and HLA in healthy donors. Worth noting for this clone: Its antigen is currently unknown.

Overall study results and limits: What a later analysis showed was that several of the most significant clusters appeared linked to common viral pathogens.

The primer mix had 60 Vbeta and 13 Jbeta primers. The data were produced by immunoSEQ multiplex PCR, yet TCRdb's version contains in-frame clones alone and is incomplete. This table holds 150,000 to 200,000 clones, under 70% found once. The CDR3 is made up of 16 amino acids. The germline V gene encodes CDR1 SGHTA and CDR2 FQGNSA. V lost 1 base to trimming and J lost 3 bases, with 15 bases between them. J is TRBJ1-1 and V is TRBV7-2, with a weak D call TRBD1 (6 bases). The sample was PBMCs. The origin of this receptor is a man under 40 in good health and CMV-seropositive. The CDR3 DNA reads TGTGCCAGCAGCTTAGGGGGCAGGGGAGTAGACACTGAAGCTTTCTTT. Its protein product is CASSLGGRGVDTEAFF.